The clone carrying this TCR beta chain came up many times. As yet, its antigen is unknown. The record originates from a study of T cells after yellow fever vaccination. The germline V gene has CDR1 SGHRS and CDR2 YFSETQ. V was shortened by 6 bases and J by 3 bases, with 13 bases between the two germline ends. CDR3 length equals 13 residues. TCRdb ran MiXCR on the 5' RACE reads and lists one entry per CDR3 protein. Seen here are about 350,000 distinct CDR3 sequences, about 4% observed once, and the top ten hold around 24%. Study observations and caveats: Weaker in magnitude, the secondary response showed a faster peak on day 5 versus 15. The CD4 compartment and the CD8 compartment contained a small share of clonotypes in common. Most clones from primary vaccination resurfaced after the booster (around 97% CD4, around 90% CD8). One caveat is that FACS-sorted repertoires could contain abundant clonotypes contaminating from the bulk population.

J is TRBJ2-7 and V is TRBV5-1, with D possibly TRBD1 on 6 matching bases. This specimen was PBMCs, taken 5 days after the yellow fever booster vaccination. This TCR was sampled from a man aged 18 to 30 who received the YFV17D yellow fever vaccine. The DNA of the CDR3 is TGCGCCAGCACATATGGACAGAGCTACGAGCAGTACTTC. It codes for CASTYGQSYEQYF.